The clone carrying this T cell receptor (beta chain) was seen more than once but under ten times. Its target is not known. This sample stems from a study of T cells in Graves' hyperthyroidism and ophthalmopathy. Study-level points and caveats: Most expanded thyroid clonotypes above 0.001 also appeared in blood.

RNA transcripts provided the source from which TCR beta CDR3 regions were amplified. The TCR CDR3 was amplified in a first-round RT-PCR using the HTBI primer set. TCRdb analysed the multiplex PCR reads with MiXCR anew, one entry per CDR3 protein. The data contain 92,000 or so distinct CDR3 sequences, 51% of them singletons. The germline gives CDR1 MDHEN, CDR2 SYDVKM. V was shortened by 5 bases and J by 5 bases, with 16 bases between the two germline ends. The CDR3 consists of 15 residues. Uncontrolled infection, other autoimmune disease, pregnancy or lactation disqualified patients from enrolment. Fresh 10 ml peripheral blood yielded PBMCs.

Sequencing input: blood. The clonotype was recovered from a woman in her 40s with Graves' hyperthyroidism. The chain combines TRBV28 with TRBJ1-5; D may be TRBD1 (5 bases). CDR3 protein: CASSRDVFWDQPQHF. The CDR3 region has the DNA TGTGCCAGCAGTCGGGACGTATTTTGGGATCAGCCCCAGCATTTT.